These T cell receptor beta chains were read from a single sample in a study of T cells in Graves' hyperthyroidism and ophthalmopathy. TCRdb itself ran the multiplex PCR reads through MiXCR, one entry per CDR3 protein. The sample carries more than 550,000 distinct CDR3 sequences, around a sixth recorded once. Sequenced material: blood. Receptors originate from a man between 50 and 59 years old with Graves' hyperthyroidism. The CDR3 runs from the conserved cysteine through the conserved F or W. D genes are given only for firm matches. Size tells how often a clone was seen (once, few, many) or the class of an expanded clone, and some rows leave it out.

clone_size	v_call	j_call	d_call	cdr3_aa	cdr3_nt
many	TRBV6-5	TRBJ2-5	.	CASSYTSGQQETQYF	TGTGCCAGCAGTTACACCTCGGGTCAGCAAGAGACCCAGTACTTC
many	TRBV11-2	TRBJ2-3	TRBD2	CASSFGLAGDETDTQYF	TGTGCCAGCAGCTTTGGACTAGCGGGAGATGAAACAGATACGCAGTATTTT
few	TRBV10-3	TRBJ1-4	.	CAIRGGGNEKLFF	TGTGCCATCAGGGGAGGTGGGAATGAAAAACTGTTTTTT
many	TRBV5-1	TRBJ2-3	.	CASGAAGSTDTQYF	TGCGCCAGCGGGGCGGCGGGAAGCACAGATACGCAGTATTTT
many	TRBV7-2	TRBJ2-1	.	CASSPFYEQFF	TGTGCCAGCAGCCCCTTCTATGAGCAGTTCTTC
many	TRBV28	TRBJ1-5	TRBD1	CASSPNGGTGAFNQPQHF	TGTGCCAGCAGCCCTAACGGAGGGACAGGGGCCTTCAATCAGCCCCAGCATTTT
many	TRBV28	TRBJ1-5	.	CASSLSAVVQPQHF	TGTGCCAGCAGTTTATCGGCGGTGGTTCAGCCCCAGCATTTT
.	TRBV28	TRBJ1-3	TRBD1	CASSFPGTAISGNTIYF	TGTGCCAGCAGTTTCCCCGGGACAGCGATATCTGGAAACACCATATATTTT
many	TRBV2	TRBJ1-1	.	CASSAPDRHPMNTEAFF	TGTGCCAGCAGTGCGCCCGACAGGCACCCCATGAACACTGAAGCTTTCTTT
.	TRBV3-1	TRBJ2-3	.	CACGPDTQYF	TGTGCCTGCGGACCCGATACGCAGTATTTT
.	TRBV24-1	TRBJ2-6	.	CATSDFSGANVLTF	TGTGCCACCAGTGATTTCTCTGGGGCCAACGTCCTGACTTTC
.	TRBV3-1	TRBJ2-3	TRBD1	CASSQVGGTGRADTQYF	TGTGCCAGCAGCCAAGTGGGTGGGACAGGTAGGGCAGATACGCAGTATTTT
few	TRBV18	TRBJ2-2	.	CASSPEHSTGELFF	TGTGCCAGCTCTCCAGAACACAGCACCGGGGAGCTGTTTTTT
few	TRBV13	TRBJ1-4	.	CASSLGPGSNEKLFF	TGTGCCAGCAGCTTAGGGCCCGGATCTAATGAAAAACTGTTTTTT
many	TRBV27	TRBJ2-7	.	CASTFGQGSSEQYF	TGTGCCAGCACCTTCGGACAAGGATCAAGCGAGCAGTACTTC
few	TRBV28	TRBJ2-3	.	CASRGVAVDTQYF	TGTGCCAGCAGGGGAGTGGCGGTGGATACGCAGTATTTT
many	TRBV5-1	TRBJ1-1	.	CASSMSRGNTEAFF	TGCGCCAGCAGCATGTCCAGGGGTAACACTGAAGCTTTCTTT
.	TRBV11-2	TRBJ2-7	.	CASSLDLGTGAYEQYF	TGTGCCAGCAGCTTAGACCTGGGGACTGGAGCCTACGAGCAGTACTTC
.	TRBV19	TRBJ1-1	TRBD1	CASSVGQGGVMNTEAFF	TGTGCCAGTAGTGTGGGACAGGGCGGGGTGATGAACACTGAAGCTTTCTTT
many	TRBV28	TRBJ2-1	TRBD2	CASNQRETYNEQFF	TGTGCCAGCAACCAGCGGGAGACGTACAATGAGCAGTTCTTC
few	TRBV3-1	TRBJ2-3	.	CASSRARVTDTQYF	TGTGCCAGCAGCCGGGCCAGGGTTACAGATACGCAGTATTTT
.	TRBV28	TRBJ2-3	TRBD1	CASTSGQGSDTQYF	TGTGCCAGCACCTCGGGACAGGGGTCAGATACGCAGTATTTT
.	TRBV7-9	TRBJ2-1	TRBD2	CASSLALAASSYNEQFF	TGTGCCAGCAGCTTAGCTCTAGCGGCAAGCTCCTACAATGAGCAGTTCTTC
many	TRBV6-1	TRBJ2-3	TRBD2	CASSFLIPSGRITDTQYF	TGTGCCAGCAGTTTCTTGATACCTAGCGGGAGAATAACAGATACGCAGTATTTT
many	TRBV7-9	TRBJ2-4	TRBD2	CASRALAAKNIQYF	TGTGCCAGCAGGGCACTAGCGGCAAAAAACATTCAGTACTTC
.	TRBV9	TRBJ1-5	.	CASNAGGGLYQPQHF	TGTGCCAGCAACGCCGGAGGAGGATTGTACCAGCCCCAGCATTTT
many	TRBV7-3	TRBJ2-3	TRBD2	CASSQREGGTDTQYF	TGTGCCAGCAGCCAGAGGGAGGGCGGCACAGATACGCAGTATTTT
.	TRBV20-1	TRBJ2-3	TRBD2	CSARSGLAGETDTQYF	TGCAGTGCTAGATCGGGACTAGCGGGAGAAACAGATACGCAGTATTTT
.	TRBV7-9	TRBJ1-2	.	CASSLSRSSYGYTF	TGTGCCAGCAGCTTGTCCCGTTCGAGTTATGGCTACACCTTC
many	TRBV5-6	TRBJ2-1	.	CASSGGLNEQFF	TGTGCCAGCAGCGGCGGCCTCAATGAGCAGTTCTTC
.	TRBV9	TRBJ2-5	.	CASTIDIEGGETQYF	TGTGCCAGCACCATCGACATAGAAGGCGGAGAGACCCAGTACTTC
few	TRBV4-1	TRBJ1-1	.	CASSQGTRGPNTEAFF	TGCGCCAGCAGCCAAGGGACCCGCGGTCCGAACACTGAAGCTTTCTTT
once	TRBV5-1	TRBJ1-3	.	CASSLSFGGSGNTIYF	TGCGCCAGCAGCTTGTCGTTTGGGGGCTCTGGAAACACCATATATTTT
.	TRBV11-1	TRBJ1-3	TRBD1	CASSSGGFGNTIYF	TGCGCCAGCAGCTCAGGGGGGTTTGGAAACACCATATATTTT
few	TRBV6-1	TRBJ2-2	.	CASRTDEGTGELFF	TGTGCCAGCAGAACGGACGAGGGCACCGGGGAGCTGTTTTTT
.	TRBV2	TRBJ1-5	TRBD1	CASSQTRDRGGGRMSNQPQHF	TGTGCCAGCAGTCAAACCCGGGACAGGGGGGGCGGGAGGATGAGCAATCAGCCCCAGCATTTT
many	TRBV28	TRBJ2-1	TRBD1	CASSPPGQAYNEQFF	TGTGCCAGCAGTCCTCCGGGACAGGCTTACAATGAGCAGTTCTTC
many	TRBV7-9	TRBJ2-2	.	CASSLENDSGELFF	TGTGCCAGCAGCTTAGAGAACGACTCCGGGGAGCTGTTTTTT
many	TRBV11-2	TRBJ2-4	.	CASSLGAGENIQYF	TGTGCCAGCAGCTTAGGAGCTGGAGAAAACATTCAGTACTTC
many	TRBV2	TRBJ2-3	.	CASSDQQTDTQYF	TGTGCCAGCAGTGATCAGCAGACAGATACGCAGTATTTT
.	TRBV6-5	TRBJ1-5	TRBD1	CASSYSVSHGTGSSDLDQPQHF	TGTGCCAGCAGTTACTCAGTGTCTCACGGGACAGGGAGCTCAGATTTGGATCAGCCCCAGCATTTT
.	TRBV12-3/TRBV12-4	TRBJ1-5	.	CASSLNLGDQPHHF	TGTGCCAGCAGTTTAAACCTGGGGGACCAGCCCCATCATTTT
many	TRBV28	TRBJ2-1	.	CASKRVYNEQFF	TGTGCCAGCAAAAGGGTTTACAATGAGCAGTTCTTC
few	TRBV6-1	TRBJ2-7	TRBD2	CASSRTSAVFVHEQYF	TGTGCCAGCAGCCGGACTAGCGCGGTTTTTGTCCACGAGCAGTACTTC
many	TRBV11-1	TRBJ2-7	TRBD2	CASSLAALAGGRQYF	TGTGCCAGCAGCTTAGCGGCCCTAGCGGGAGGTCGGCAGTACTTC
many	TRBV14	TRBJ2-1	TRBD2	CASSQGLAGGPRSYNEQFF	TGTGCCAGCAGCCAGGGACTAGCGGGAGGGCCTCGCTCCTACAATGAGCAGTTCTTC
few	TRBV10-2	TRBJ2-7	.	CASTDSSRWYEQYF	TGCGCCAGCACCGACTCGAGTCGTTGGTACGAGCAGTACTTC
many	TRBV28	TRBJ1-1	.	CASSTTTASEAFF	TGTGCCAGCAGTACGACGACCGCCTCTGAAGCTTTCTTT
many	TRBV27	TRBJ1-6	TRBD1	CASSFMNRGGNSPLHF	TGTGCCAGCAGTTTTATGAACAGGGGAGGGAATTCACCCCTCCACTTT
many	TRBV7-6	TRBJ2-2	.	CASSLALRRANTGELFF	TGTGCCAGCAGCTTAGCCCTCAGGAGGGCGAACACCGGGGAGCTGTTTTTT
.	TRBV29-1	TRBJ2-3	TRBD2	CSVERLAGTDTQYF	TGCAGCGTTGAACGGCTAGCGGGGACAGATACGCAGTATTTT
many	TRBV7-8	TRBJ2-7	TRBD1	CASKLPGTGNEQYF	TGTGCCAGCAAACTCCCCGGGACAGGGAACGAGCAGTACTTC
many	TRBV7-3	TRBJ2-3	.	CASSQLEAPDTQYF	TGTGCCAGCAGTCAACTAGAAGCCCCCGATACGCAGTATTTT
many	TRBV5-1	TRBJ2-7	.	CASSLDSGSYEQYF	TGTGCCAGCAGCCTAGACAGTGGAAGCTACGAGCAGTACTTC
few	TRBV3-1	TRBJ1-2	.	CASSAEPVPYGYTF	TGTGCCAGCAGCGCAGAGCCGGTCCCCTATGGCTACACCTTC
.	TRBV7-3	TRBJ1-1	.	CASSLTLQGNTEAFF	TGTGCCAGCAGCTTAACCCTGCAAGGGAACACTGAAGCTTTCTTT
once	TRBV12-3/TRBV12-4	TRBJ1-2	TRBD1	CASSLYKIRQGTNYGYTF	TGTGCCAGCAGTCTTTACAAAATTAGACAGGGTACAAACTATGGCTACACCTTC